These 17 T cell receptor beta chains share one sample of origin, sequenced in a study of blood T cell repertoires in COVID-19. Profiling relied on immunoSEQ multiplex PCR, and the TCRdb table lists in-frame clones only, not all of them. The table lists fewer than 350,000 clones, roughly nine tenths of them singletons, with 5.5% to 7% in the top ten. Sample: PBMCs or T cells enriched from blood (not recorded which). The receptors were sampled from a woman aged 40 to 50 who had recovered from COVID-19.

The CDR3 nucleotides read TGTGCCAGCCTAGCGGGGTTGTCCTACAATGAGCAGTTCTTC. Translating it yields CASLAGLSYNEQFF. The rearrangement links TRBV2 to TRBJ2-1; 9 bases match TRBD2. CDR3 length equals 14 residues. The V gene's germline CDR1 is SNHLY and CDR2 FYNNEI. J gave up 1 base and V 8 bases, and 3 bases lay outside the gene matches.

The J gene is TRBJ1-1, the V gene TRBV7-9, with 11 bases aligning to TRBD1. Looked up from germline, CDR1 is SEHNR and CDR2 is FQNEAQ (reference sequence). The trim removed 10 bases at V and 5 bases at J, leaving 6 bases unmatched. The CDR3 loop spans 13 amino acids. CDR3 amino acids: CANSGQGDTEAFF. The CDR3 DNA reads TGTGCCAACTCGGGACAGGGGGATACTGAAGCTTTCTTT.

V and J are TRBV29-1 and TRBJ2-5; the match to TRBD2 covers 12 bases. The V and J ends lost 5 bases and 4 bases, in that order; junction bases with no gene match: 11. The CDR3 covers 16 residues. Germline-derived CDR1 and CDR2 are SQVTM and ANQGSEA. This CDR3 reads CSVRLAGAIPVETQYF. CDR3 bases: TGCAGCGTTCGACTAGCGGGAGCCATTCCCGTAGAGACCCAGTACTTC.

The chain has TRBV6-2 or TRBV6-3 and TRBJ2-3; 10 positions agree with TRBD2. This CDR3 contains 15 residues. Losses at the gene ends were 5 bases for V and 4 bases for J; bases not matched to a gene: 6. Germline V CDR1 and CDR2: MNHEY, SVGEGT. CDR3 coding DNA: TGTGCCAGCAGTAGCGGGACTAGCGTGCCAGATACGCAGTATTTT. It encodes CASSSGTSVPDTQYF.

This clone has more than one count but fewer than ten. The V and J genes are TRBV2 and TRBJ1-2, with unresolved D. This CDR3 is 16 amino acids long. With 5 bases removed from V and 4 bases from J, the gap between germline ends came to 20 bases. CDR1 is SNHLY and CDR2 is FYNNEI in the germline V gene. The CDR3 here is CASSPPEPTGIYGYTF. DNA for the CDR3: TGTGCCAGCAGTCCCCCCGAGCCCACGGGAATCTATGGCTACACCTTC. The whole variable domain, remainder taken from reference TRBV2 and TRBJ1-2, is EPEVTQTPSHQVTQMGQEVILRCVPISNHLYFYWYRQILGQKVEFLVSFYNNEISEKSEIFDDQFSVERPDGSNFTLKIRSTKLEDSAMYFCASSPPEPTGIYGYTFGSGTRLTVV.

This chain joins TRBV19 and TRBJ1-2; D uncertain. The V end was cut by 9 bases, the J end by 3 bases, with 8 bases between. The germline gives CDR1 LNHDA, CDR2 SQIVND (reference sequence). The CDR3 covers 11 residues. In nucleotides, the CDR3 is TGTGCCAGCGCTACCTACTATGGCTACACCTTC. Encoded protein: CASATYYGYTF.

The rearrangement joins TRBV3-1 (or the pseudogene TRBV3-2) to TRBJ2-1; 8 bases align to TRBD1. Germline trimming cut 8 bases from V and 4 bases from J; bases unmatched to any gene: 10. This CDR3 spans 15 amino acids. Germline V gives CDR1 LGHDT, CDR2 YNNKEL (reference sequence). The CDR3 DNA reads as TGTGCCAGCGGGCAAACAGGGGGGAGATACAATGAGCAGTTCTTC. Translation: CASGQTGGRYNEQFF.

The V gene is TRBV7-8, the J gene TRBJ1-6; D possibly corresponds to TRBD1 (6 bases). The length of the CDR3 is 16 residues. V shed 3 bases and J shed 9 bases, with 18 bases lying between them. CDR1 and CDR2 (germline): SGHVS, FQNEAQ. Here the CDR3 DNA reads TGTGCCAGCAGCTTGTCCGGGGGGGCGCGAGGTTCACCCCTCCACTTT. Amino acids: CASSLSGGARGSPLHF. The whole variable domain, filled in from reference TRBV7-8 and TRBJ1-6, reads GAGVSQSPRYKVAKRGQDVALRCDPISGHVSLFWYQQALGQGPEFLTYFQNEAQLDKSGLPSDRFFAERPEGSVSTLKIQRTQQEDSAVYLCASSLSGGARGSPLHFGNGTRLTVT.

CDR3 sequence reads: CASSPGQTTDTQYF. CDR3 bases: TGTGCCAGCAGCCCCGGACAGACCACAGATACGCAGTATTTT. V is TRBV9 and J is TRBJ2-3; D is perhaps TRBD1 (6 bases). Germline V gene sequence: CDR1 SGDLS, CDR2 YYNGEE. This CDR3 region has 14 residues. V was shortened by 4 bases and J by 2 bases, with 11 bases between the two germline ends.

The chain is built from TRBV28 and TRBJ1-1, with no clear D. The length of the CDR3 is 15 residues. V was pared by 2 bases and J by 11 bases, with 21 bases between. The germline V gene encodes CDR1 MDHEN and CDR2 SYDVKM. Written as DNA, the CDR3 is TGTGCCAGCAGTTTACCGTCTACAGTTCACCCTCCCGCTTTCTTT. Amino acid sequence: CASSLPSTVHPPAFF.

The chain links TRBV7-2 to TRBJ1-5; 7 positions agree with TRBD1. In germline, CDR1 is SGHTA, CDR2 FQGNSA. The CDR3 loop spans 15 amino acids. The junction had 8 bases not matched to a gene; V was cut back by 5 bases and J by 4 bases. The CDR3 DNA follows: TGTGCCAGCAGCGCGACAGGGTGGGGGAATCAGCCCCAGCATTTT. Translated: CASSATGWGNQPQHF.

The CDR3 nucleotides are TGTGCCAGCAGCTTAGGCTGGACAGGGTCCCATCAGCCCCAGCATTTT. Translated: CASSLGWTGSHQPQHF. The chain is built from TRBV11-3 and TRBJ1-5, with 8 bases aligning to TRBD1. CDR1 and CDR2 (germline): SGHNT, YENEEA. The junction had 7 bases not matched to a gene; V was cut back by 1 base and J by 5 bases. This CDR3 region has 16 residues.

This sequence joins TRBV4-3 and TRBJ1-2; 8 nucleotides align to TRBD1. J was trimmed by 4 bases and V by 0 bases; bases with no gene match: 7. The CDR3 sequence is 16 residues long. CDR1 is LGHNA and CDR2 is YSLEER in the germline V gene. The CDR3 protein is CASSQDGQGAFYGYTF. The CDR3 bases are TGCGCCAGCAGCCAAGATGGTCAGGGGGCCTTCTATGGCTACACCTTC.

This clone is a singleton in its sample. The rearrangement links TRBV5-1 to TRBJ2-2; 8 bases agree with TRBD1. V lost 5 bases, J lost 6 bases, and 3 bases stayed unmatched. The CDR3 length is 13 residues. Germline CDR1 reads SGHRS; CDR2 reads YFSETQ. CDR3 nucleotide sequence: TGCGCCAGCAGGAGGACAGGGTCCGGGGAGCTGTTTTTT. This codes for CASRRTGSGELFF.

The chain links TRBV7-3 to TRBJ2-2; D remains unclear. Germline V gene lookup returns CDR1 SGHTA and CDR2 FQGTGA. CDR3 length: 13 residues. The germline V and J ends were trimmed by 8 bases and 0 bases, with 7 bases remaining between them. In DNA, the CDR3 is TGTGCCAGCGGGCTTCCGAACACCGGGGAGCTGTTTTTT. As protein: CASGLPNTGELFF.

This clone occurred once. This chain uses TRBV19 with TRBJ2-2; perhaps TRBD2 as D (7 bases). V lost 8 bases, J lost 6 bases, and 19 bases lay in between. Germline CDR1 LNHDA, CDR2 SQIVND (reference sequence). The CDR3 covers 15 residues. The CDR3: CASETPGGRAGELFF. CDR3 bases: TGTGCCAGTGAAACACCCGGGGGGCGGGCCGGGGAGCTGTTTTTT.

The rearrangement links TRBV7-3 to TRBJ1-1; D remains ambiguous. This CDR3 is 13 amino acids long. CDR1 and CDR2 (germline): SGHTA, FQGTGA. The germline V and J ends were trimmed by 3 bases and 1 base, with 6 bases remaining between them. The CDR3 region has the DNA TGTGCCAGCAGCTTGGGCACGAACACTGAAGCTTTCTTT. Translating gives CASSLGTNTEAFF.